The following is a T cell receptor (beta chain) sequence with its context. What antigen it recognizes has not been identified. Base quality data are lacking; no much larger clone is found one base away. Reading the label with the study, this specimen's time point is: around 26 weeks on oral tofacitinib. Taken with the paper, the label for treatment or condition translates to: oral pan-JAK inhibitor, 5-10 mg twice daily. Lesional scalp punch biopsies and peripheral blood were collected from alopecia areata patients. PBMCs were isolated by density centrifugation and stained for CD3, CD4 and CD8, and CD4+ and CD8+ T cells were sorted on a FACSAria. This specimen belongs to a study of CD8+ T cells in alopecia areata (dated by TCRdb to 2016 to 2019). Regarding the study in general: Treated patients were enrolled in an open-label pilot trial of oral tofacitinib at 5 to 10 mg twice daily for moderate-to-severe alopecia areata. Patients received tofacitinib for 6 to 18 months and were then followed off drug for 6 months to check for delayed response and recurrence. The SALT score, which quantifies the percentage of affected scalp surface area, was used to measure disease severity in treated patients. The study used high-throughput TCRbeta sequencing to examine T cell clonal expansion in alopecia areata, in both the C3H/HeJ mouse model and human patients. Human TCRbeta sequencing covered scalp tissue and sorted CD4+ and CD8+ peripheral blood T cells from patchy and totalis/universalis alopecia areata patients and healthy controls. Tofacitinib-treated patients had biopsies at baseline and at 4 and 24 weeks of treatment, with a later scalp biopsy in several patients. Scalp clonality was compared across normal scalp (n=4), patchy alopecia areata scalp (n=8), and alopecia totalis/universalis scalp (n=8). RNA came from the PAXgene miRNA kit for fixed scalp, the miRNeasy kit for PBMCs, and the RNeasy kit for mouse skin. Amplification of TCRbeta CDR3 regions was done by immunoSEQ multiplex PCR using 35 Vbeta forward primers and 13 Jbeta reverse primers.

Libraries came from the immunoSEQ multiplex PCR assay. For TCR sequencing, RNA was extracted from every sample and reverse transcribed into cDNA to serve as template. SuperScript III was used to make first-strand cDNA, primed with a 2:1 mix of oligo-dT and random hexamers. Amplification bias was assessed with a synthetic immune receptor repertoire, and residual bias was removed computationally. The original methods were these. Raw reads were preprocessed for error removal, and CDR3 was defined according to IMGT conventions as running from the conserved cysteine to phenylalanine. Clonality was calculated as 1 minus Shannon entropy normalized by log2 of the number of productive unique TCRs. Whether scalp clones were CD4 or CD8 was inferred by matching scalp TCRbeta sequences against CD4 and CD8 repertoires sorted from blood. The immuneACCESS repertoire file appears here via TCRdb, limited to in-frame rearrangements. These files lack a portion of the clones; in checked studies, under half of the deficit traces to unresolved V genes, and the cause of the others is not known. That table is the source of V, J and clone size, and D and trimming were worked out from the DNA. The sample table contains over 150,000 clones; only one count was recorded for 50% to 65% of them. The ten largest clones add up to roughly a tenth of the sample.

The CDR3 goes from the cysteine to the phenylalanine over 13 residues. The kept DNA is CDR3 alone, 39 bases in frame from the first base. At the junction V is shortened by 5 bases and J by 5 bases, with 9 bases in between. From the germline V gene (reference sequence), CDR1 is MNHNY and CDR2 is SVGAGI. Beyond this particular receptor, the publication reports: Scalp clonality and the number of expanded CD8+ clones among the top 100 scalp clones were significantly decreased by tofacitinib. Unlike mouse skin, where gammadelta T cells dominate, normal human skin contains resident alphabeta T cells that get sequenced too, which complicates analysis of the scalp TCR repertoire. Lesional scalp, especially in alopecia totalis/universalis, showed higher clonality and more expanded CD8+ clones than normal scalp, suggesting antigenic drive. The treated cohort was small, with a single nonresponder, so links between baseline CD8+ expansion and response need larger studies. Compared with mice, TCR sequences shared between patients were less clear, possibly partly because of HLA diversity across the patient population. During tofacitinib treatment, many expanded lesional clones remained in scalp and blood, and this persistence may partly explain relapse after treatment is stopped.

This specimen consisted of CD8+ T cells sorted from blood, obtained at week 24, from a patient treated with tofacitinib. This chain is built from TRBV6-6 and TRBJ2-2, with the D gene uncertain. This TCR was recovered from a human donor with alopecia areata. The bases read TGTGCCAGCAGTATCGGAGAAACCGGGGAGCTGTTTTTT. This codes for CASSIGETGELFF.